The 3 T cell receptor beta chains given below trace back to one sample, sequenced in a study of spatial heterogeneity in lung cancer (dated 2019 in TCRdb). Library generation was performed with 5' RACE. These reads were obtained on a NextSeq 500. TCRdb reprocessed the public reads (quality trimming at Q25 with fastp, clone calling with MiXCR) and kept in-frame beta chains. Every entry covers one CDR3 protein and lists the most common genes and DNA from its rows. The sample table shows roughly 15,000 distinct CDR3 sequences, and 19% are seen once. Jointly, the top ten make up about 6.7% of the sample. Read against the paper, the sample's time point label means: blood at routine non-recurrence follow-up after resection. The starting material was PBMCs, obtained at follow-up. These receptors all stem from a male donor with early-stage non-small cell lung cancer.

The table lists this clonotype with many counts. The chain links TRBV7-2 to TRBJ2-3; D unresolved. Trimming shortened V by 2 bases and J by 3 bases, and 9 bases separated the two germline ends. Germline CDR1 is SGHTA and CDR2 is FQGNSA. The CDR3 sequence is 14 residues long. CDR3 in DNA: TGTGCCAGCAGCTTATGGTCGGCGACAGATACGCAGTATTTT. This sequence encodes CASSLWSATDTQYF.

This clonotype was seen ten or more times. The CDR3 loop reads CASSIGTSPEKLFF. The CDR3 DNA follows: TGTGCCAGTAGTATAGGGACATCACCCGAAAAACTGTTTTTT. V is TRBV19 and J is TRBJ1-4; possibly TRBD1 for D (5 bases). This CDR3 region has 14 residues. Germline V gene lookup returns CDR1 LNHDA and CDR2 SQIVND (reference sequence). The V and J ends lost 1 base and 8 bases respectively, with 11 bases between them.

The V and J genes are TRBV9 and TRBJ1-3; 7 bases match TRBD1. V was pared by 0 bases and J by 1 base, with 4 bases of the junction left unmatched. This CDR3 is built from 16 residues. CDR1 and CDR2 (germline): SGDLS, YYNGEE. CDR3 DNA sequence: TGTGCCAGCAGCGTAGGTGGCAGGGGGTCTGGAAACACCATATATTTT. Amino acids: CASSVGGRGSGNTIYF.